This T cell receptor (beta chain) derives from a study of cytomegalovirus exposure and HLA in healthy donors. Study-wide points: Accurate prediction of HLA-A and HLA-B alleles (for most subjects) was reportedly achieved from TCR beta sequences.

As regards this clone: Its specificity is unknown.

The PCR used 60 Vbeta and 13 Jbeta primers. This table comes from immunoSEQ multiplex PCR, and its TCRdb copy is limited to in-frame clones, with some not included. Of approximately 110,000 clones listed, 65% to 85% were seen once; the top ten hold approximately 0.22%. The germline CDR1 and CDR2 sequences are SGHDT and YYEEEE. The CDR3 is 13 residues long. The V and J ends lost 4 bases and 5 bases, in that order; junction bases with no gene match: 4. This clonotype originated in a man in his forties or fifties in good health and CMV-seronegative. The chain is built from TRBV5-6 and TRBJ2-5; the match to TRBD2 covers 8 bases. Sequenced sample: PBMCs. CDR3 DNA sequence: TGTGCCAGCAGCCTCCCGGGAGGGGAGACCCAGTACTTC. Its protein product is CASSLPGGETQYF.